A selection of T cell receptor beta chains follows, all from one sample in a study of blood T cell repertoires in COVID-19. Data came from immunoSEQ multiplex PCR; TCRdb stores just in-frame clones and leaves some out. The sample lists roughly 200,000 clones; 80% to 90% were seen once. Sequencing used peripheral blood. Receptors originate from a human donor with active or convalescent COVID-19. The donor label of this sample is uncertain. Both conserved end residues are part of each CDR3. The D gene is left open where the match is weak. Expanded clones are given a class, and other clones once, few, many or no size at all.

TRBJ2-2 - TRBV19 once TGTGCCAGTAGTATAACTCGGGGCACCGGGGAGCTGTTTTTT CASSITRGTGELFF
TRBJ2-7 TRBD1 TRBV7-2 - TGTGCCAGCAGCTCGGACAGGGGAAGGCACGAGCAGTACTTC CASSSDRGRHEQYF
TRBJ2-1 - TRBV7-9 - TGTGCCAGCAGCTTAAGGGATTTTTGGGGAGACTCCTACAATGAGCAGTTCTTC CASSLRDFWGDSYNEQFF
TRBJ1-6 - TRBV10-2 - TGCGCCACCCTCGAAGGGGGTTATAATTCACCCCTCCACTTT CATLEGGYNSPLHF
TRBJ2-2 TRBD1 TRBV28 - TGTGCCAGCAGTTCGGGACAGGGTACCGGAAGCGGGATTTCCGGGGAGCTGTTTTTT CASSSGQGTGSGISGELFF
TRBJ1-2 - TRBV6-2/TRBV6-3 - TGTGCCAGCAGCCCTTCCGTGGGGCGGAACCACTATGGCTACACCTTC CASSPSVGRNHYGYTF
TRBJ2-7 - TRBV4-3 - TGCGCCAGCAGCCGGTCCCGTTTCGCGGGGTCATCCTACGAGCAGTACTTC CASSRSRFAGSSYEQYF
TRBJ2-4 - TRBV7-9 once TGTGCCAGCAGCTTAGTCGGTGGGCCCCTAGCCAAAAACATTCAGTACTTC CASSLVGGPLAKNIQYF
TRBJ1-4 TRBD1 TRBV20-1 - TGCAGTGCTAGGAACAGGGGTTTGCTGTTTTTT CSARNRGLLFF
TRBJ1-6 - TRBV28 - TGTGCCAGCAGTACGCGCGGATACTCCTATAATTCACCCCTCCACTTT CASSTRGYSYNSPLHF
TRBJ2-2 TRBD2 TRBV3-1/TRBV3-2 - TGTGCCAGCAGCCCGATTAGCGGGAGGTGGGCCGGGGAGCTGTTTTTT CASSPISGRWAGELFF
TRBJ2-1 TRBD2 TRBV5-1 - TGCGCCAGCAGCTTACTAGCGGGAGACTACAATGAGCAGTTCTTC CASSLLAGDYNEQFF
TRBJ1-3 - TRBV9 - TGTGCCAGCAGCGAAAAGGACAGCTCTGGAAACACCATATATTTT CASSEKDSSGNTIYF
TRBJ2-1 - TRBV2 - TGTGCCAGCAGTGCAGGGACTGTCTACAATGAGCAGTTCTTC CASSAGTVYNEQFF